Sequencing of this T cell receptor beta chain was carried out in a study of control samples from healthy donors and cancer patients. With V trimmed by 6 bases and J by 8 bases, 2 bases remained unmatched. The CDR3 has 10 amino acids. CDR1 SQVTM and CDR2 ANQGSEA come from the germline V gene. Clones were read by immunoSEQ multiplex PCR, and TCRdb kept only the in-frame ones, dropping some. The sample lists approximately 190,000 clones, about 89% occurring once. The receptor's source is a man aged 30 to 45 in good health. Sequencing input: blood. J is TRBJ1-2 and V is TRBV29-1, with 8 nucleotides matching TRBD1. CDR3 bases: TGCAGCGTGGACAGGGAAGGCTACACCTTC. It translates to CSVDREGYTF.